This T cell receptor (beta chain) was recovered during a study of T-cell reconstitution after alpha-beta-depleted transplantation in children. About this clonotype itself: Its antigen is unidentified.

Molecular barcoding with unique molecular identifiers was used for the TCRbeta library. One entry per CDR3 protein results from TCRdb running MiXCR on the PCR reads. In the table there are approximately 27,000 distinct CDR3 sequences, 15% to 20% of which are singletons. Findings and limits, study-wide: Elevated TCRbeta diversity at day 60 was traced, in some patients, to surviving recipient T cells and thymic progenitors. Newly generated T cells supplied most T-cell counts and diversity one year post-transplant.

Germline loops: CDR1 SGHAT, CDR2 FQNNGV. This CDR3 has 18 residues. V shed 5 bases, J shed 6 bases, and the junction held 17 bases outside the gene matches. The receptor was derived from a male patient aged 2-15 years who had a stem cell transplant for acute lymphoblastic leukemia, so the T cells may come from the graft donor. The sequencing here drew on PBMCs, mostly from graft donor cells, taken 60 days after TCRalphabeta/CD19-depleted stem cell transplant. This rearrangement joins TRBV11-2 to TRBJ2-2, with TRBD2 matching 8 bases. CDR3 in amino acids: CASSPALLSGGSAGELFF. As DNA, the CDR3 is TGTGCCAGCAGCCCGGCTTTATTGAGCGGGGGATCGGCCGGGGAGCTGTTTTTT.